Here is one T cell receptor beta chain with its context. Its antigen remains unknown. It was across several immunoSEQ plates that each subset's genomic DNA was evenly split. Authors' data handling: Filtering of immunoSEQ junctional sequences could not match full-length read filtering. TCRdb's table, derived via immunoSEQ multiplex PCR, lists solely in-frame clones and lacks some. V and J calls and clone size are given by that table; D and trimming were obtained from the DNA. The sample contains 1 million to 1.3 million clones, around 78% of which appear only once. The data originate from a study of shared clonotypes between healthy human individuals. Overall study: Three CD4 naive, three CD4 memory, two CD8 naive and one CD8 memory plate were used per donor. General observations from the study: For naive CD4 cells, roughly 4.8% of clonotypes were shared across a handful of donors.

V trimming: 0 bases; J trimming: 6 bases; junction bases outside the gene matches: 18. Germline V gene data show CDR1 as MGHRA and CDR2 as YSYEKL. The CDR3 contains 21 residues. The rearrangement joins TRBV4-1 to TRBJ2-3; 13 bases are shared with TRBD2. The receptor was derived from a man younger than 35 in good health. Some clones in this sample may be carry-over from other donors' samples. Sequenced: memory CD4+ T cells from PBMCs. Subset defined: CD45RA-negative fraction. CDR3 amino acids: CASSQDRSRTSGSLKGDTQYF. DNA of the CDR3: TGCGCCAGCAGCCAAGACCGAAGCAGGACTAGCGGGAGCTTGAAGGGGGATACGCAGTATTTT.